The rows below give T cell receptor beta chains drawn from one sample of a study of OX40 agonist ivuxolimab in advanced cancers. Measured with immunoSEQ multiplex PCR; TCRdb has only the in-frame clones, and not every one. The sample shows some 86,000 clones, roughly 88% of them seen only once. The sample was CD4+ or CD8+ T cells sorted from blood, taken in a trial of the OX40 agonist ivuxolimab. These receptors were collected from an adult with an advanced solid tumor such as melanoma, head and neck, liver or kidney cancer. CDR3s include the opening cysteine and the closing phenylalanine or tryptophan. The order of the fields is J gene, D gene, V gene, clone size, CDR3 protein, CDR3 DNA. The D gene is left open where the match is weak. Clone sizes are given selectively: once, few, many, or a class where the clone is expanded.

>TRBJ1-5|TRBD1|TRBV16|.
CASSLGQNSNQPQHF
TGTGCCAGCAGCCTGGGACAGAATAGCAATCAGCCCCAGCATTTT
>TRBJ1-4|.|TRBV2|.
CASSEGHSEKLFF
TGTGCCAGCAGTGAGGGGCACTCTGAAAAACTGTTTTTT
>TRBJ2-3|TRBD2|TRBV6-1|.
CASSAGLAGTDTQYF
TGTGCCAGCAGTGCGGGACTAGCGGGCACAGATACGCAGTATTTT
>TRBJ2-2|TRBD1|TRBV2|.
CASSRDRGLKTGELFF
TGTGCCAGCAGTAGGGACAGGGGGCTTAAGACCGGGGAGCTGTTTTTT
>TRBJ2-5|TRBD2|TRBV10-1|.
CASSESSGGGQETQYF
TGCGCCAGCAGTGAGTCTAGCGGGGGAGGCCAAGAGACCCAGTACTTC
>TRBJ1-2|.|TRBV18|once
CASSPIRDAEGGYTF
TGTGCCAGCTCACCAATAAGGGACGCTGAGGGTGGCTACACCTTC
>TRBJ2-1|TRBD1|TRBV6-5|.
CASRYRQGSYNEQFF
TGTGCCAGCAGGTACAGACAGGGCTCCTACAATGAGCAGTTCTTC
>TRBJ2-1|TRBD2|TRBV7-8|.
CASSPRPSGESEQFF
TGTGCCAGCAGCCCCCGTCCTAGCGGGGAGAGTGAGCAGTTCTTC
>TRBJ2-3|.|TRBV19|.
CASSIGGGANTQYF
TGTGCCAGTAGTATAGGAGGGGGGGCAAATACGCAGTATTTT
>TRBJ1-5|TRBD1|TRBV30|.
CAWQGADSNQPQHF
TGTGCCTGGCAGGGGGCCGATAGCAATCAGCCCCAGCATTTT
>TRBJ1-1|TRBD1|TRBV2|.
CASSGTGVNTEAFF
TGTGCCAGCAGTGGGACAGGGGTCAACACTGAAGCTTTCTTT
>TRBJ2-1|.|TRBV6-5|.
CATRLGGYNEQFF
TGTGCCACCCGGCTGGGGGGATACAATGAGCAGTTCTTC
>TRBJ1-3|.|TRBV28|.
CASSLEAGSGNTIYF
TGTGCCAGCAGTTTAGAGGCCGGGTCCGGAAACACCATATATTTT
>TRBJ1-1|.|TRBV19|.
CASSGPSNTEAFF
TGTGCCAGTAGCGGCCCTTCGAACACTGAAGCTTTCTTT
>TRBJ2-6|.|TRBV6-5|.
CASRWAFSGANVLTF
TGTGCCAGCAGATGGGCCTTCTCTGGGGCCAACGTCCTGACTTTC
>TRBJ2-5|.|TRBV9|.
CASSRKGGMRETQYF
TGTGCCAGCAGCCGTAAAGGGGGAATGAGAGAGACCCAGTACTTC
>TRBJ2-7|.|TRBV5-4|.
CASSLVPVGHEQYF
TGTGCCAGCAGCTTGGTTCCCGTGGGCCACGAGCAGTACTTC
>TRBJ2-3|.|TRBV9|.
CASSSSGLSTDTQYF
TGTGCCAGCAGCTCGTCGGGTTTAAGCACAGATACGCAGTATTTT
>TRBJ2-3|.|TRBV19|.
CASSIGGARTDTQYF
TGTGCCAGTAGTATAGGGGGCGCGAGGACAGATACGCAGTATTTT
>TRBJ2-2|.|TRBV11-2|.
CASSLALTGELFF
TGTGCCAGCAGCTTAGCGCTGACCGGGGAGCTGTTTTTT
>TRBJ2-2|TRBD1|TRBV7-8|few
CASSFLNRGNSGELFF
TGTGCCAGCAGCTTTTTAAACAGGGGCAATTCCGGGGAGCTGTTTTTT
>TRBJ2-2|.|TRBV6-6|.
CASRQGSNTGELFF
TGTGCCAGCAGACAGGGATCCAACACCGGGGAGCTGTTTTTT
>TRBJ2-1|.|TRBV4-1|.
CASSRGLADNEQFF
TGCGCCAGCAGCCGTGGGCTAGCTGACAATGAGCAGTTCTTC
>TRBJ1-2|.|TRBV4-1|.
CASSQARKETGYTF
TGCGCCAGCAGCCAAGCTCGAAAGGAAACGGGCTACACCTTC
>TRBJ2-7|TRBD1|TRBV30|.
CACPGTGVYEQYF
TGTGCCTGCCCCGGGACAGGGGTCTACGAGCAGTACTTC
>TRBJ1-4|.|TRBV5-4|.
CASSREGNEKLFF
TGTGCCAGCAGCCGGGAGGGAAATGAAAAACTGTTTTTT
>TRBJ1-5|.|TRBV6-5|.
CASSSIRSNQPQHF
TGTGCCAGCAGTTCGATACGGAGCAATCAGCCCCAGCATTTT
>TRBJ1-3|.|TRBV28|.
CASSLGAASGNTIYF
TGTGCCAGCAGCCTCGGGGCGGCCTCTGGAAACACCATATATTTT
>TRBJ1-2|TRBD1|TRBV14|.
CASSLRTGGFYTF
TGTGCCAGCAGCCTTCGAACAGGGGGCTTCTACACCTTC
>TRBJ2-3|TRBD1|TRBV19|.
CASSSDAPGQPTDTQYF
TGTGCCAGTAGTTCGGACGCACCGGGACAGCCCACAGATACGCAGTATTTT
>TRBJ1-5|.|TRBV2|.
CASKGLGGNQPQHF
TGTGCCAGCAAGGGACTGGGGGGAAATCAGCCCCAGCATTTT
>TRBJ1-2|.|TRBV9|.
CASSREGLTYGYTF
TGTGCCAGCAGCAGGGAGGGGTTAACCTATGGCTACACCTTC
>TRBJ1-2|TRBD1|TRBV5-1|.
CASSLADRGERYTF
TGCGCCAGCAGCTTGGCAGACAGGGGCGAGCGGTACACCTTC
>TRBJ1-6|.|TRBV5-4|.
CASSMTKDNSPLHF
TGTGCCAGCAGCATGACGAAGGATAATTCACCCCTCCACTTT
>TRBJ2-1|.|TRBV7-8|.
CASSLDRVSYNEQFF
TGTGCCAGCAGCTTAGACAGGGTCTCCTACAATGAGCAGTTCTTC
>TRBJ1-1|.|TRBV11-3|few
CASSLEGAPAFF
TGTGCCAGCAGCTTAGAAGGAGCCCCGGCTTTCTTT
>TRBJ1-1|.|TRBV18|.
CASSPEVMNTEAFF
TGTGCCAGCTCACCGGAAGTTATGAACACTGAAGCTTTCTTT
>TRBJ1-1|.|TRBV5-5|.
CASSLPALNTEAFF
TGTGCCAGCAGCTTACCGGCTTTGAACACTGAAGCTTTCTTT
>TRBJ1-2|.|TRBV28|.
CASSLYPSRGPYGYTF
TGTGCCAGCAGTTTATACCCTAGTCGGGGTCCCTATGGCTACACCTTC
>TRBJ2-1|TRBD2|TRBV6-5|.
CASSPGGGGYNEQFF
TGTGCCAGCAGCCCCGGGGGGGGAGGGTACAATGAGCAGTTCTTC
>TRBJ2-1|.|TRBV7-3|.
CASSLNSYNEQFF
TGTGCCAGCAGCTTAAACTCCTACAATGAGCAGTTCTTC
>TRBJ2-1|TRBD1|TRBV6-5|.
CAATGGLNEQFF
TGTGCCGCTACAGGGGGACTTAATGAGCAGTTCTTC
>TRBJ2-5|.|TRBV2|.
CASSVTETQYF
TGTGCCAGCAGTGTTACAGAGACCCAGTACTTC
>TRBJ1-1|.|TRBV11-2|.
CASSLMEQNTEAFF
TGTGCCAGCAGCTTAATGGAGCAGAACACTGAAGCTTTCTTT
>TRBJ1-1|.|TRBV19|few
CASSILGKAFF
TGTGCCAGTAGTATACTTGGGAAGGCTTTCTTT